This T cell receptor (beta chain) comes out of a study of regulatory T cells in long-lasting Graves disease. Whole-study context: Graves' patients, diagnosed recently, had received antithyroid drugs under 3 months.

With respect to this clonotype: What it recognizes is unknown.

Described time point: newly diagnosed GD, antithyroid drugs for less than 3 months. RNA extracted from PBMCs served as the sequencing template. The patients included were those that came from an endocrinology department in Xi'an, China. Study results and limitations: There were preferences for TRBV28, TRBJ1-2 and TRBJ2-5 in persistent disease. It was possible that the small sample size reduced accuracy.

Construction of TCR beta libraries relied on iRepertoire HTBI primers and on Arm-PCR targeting CDR3 regions. TCRdb ran MiXCR on the multiplex PCR reads and lists one entry per CDR3 protein. The data show approximately 310,000 distinct CDR3 sequences, roughly 18% seen once. V lost 8 bases, J lost 6 bases, and 16 bases lay in between. Germline V lookup: CDR1 SEHNR, CDR2 FQNEAQ (reference sequence). This CDR3 has 13 residues. This receptor was taken from a female donor with Graves disease. Sequencing used peripheral blood mononuclear cells (PBMCs), obtained at new diagnosis, from a patient treated with antithyroid drugs. J is TRBJ1-1 and V is TRBV7-9, with D possibly being TRBD1 (6 bases). The CDR3 DNA is TGTGCCAGCGGTCGTGCGACAGGATCTGAAGCTTTCTTT. Translation gives CASGRATGSEAFF.